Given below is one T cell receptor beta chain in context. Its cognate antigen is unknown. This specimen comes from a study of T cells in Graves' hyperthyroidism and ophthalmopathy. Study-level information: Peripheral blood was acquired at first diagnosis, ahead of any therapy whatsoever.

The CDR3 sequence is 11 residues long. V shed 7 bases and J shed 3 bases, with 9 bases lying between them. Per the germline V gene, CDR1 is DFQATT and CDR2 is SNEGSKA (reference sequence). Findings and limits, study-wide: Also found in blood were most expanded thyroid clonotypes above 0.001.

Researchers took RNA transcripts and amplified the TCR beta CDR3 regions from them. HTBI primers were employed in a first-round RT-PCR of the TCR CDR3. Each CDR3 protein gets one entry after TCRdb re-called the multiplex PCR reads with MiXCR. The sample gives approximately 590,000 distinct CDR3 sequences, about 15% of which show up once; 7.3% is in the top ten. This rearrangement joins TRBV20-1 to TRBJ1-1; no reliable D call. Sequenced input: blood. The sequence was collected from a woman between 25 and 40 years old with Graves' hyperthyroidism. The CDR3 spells CSVLEDTEAFF. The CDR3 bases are TGCAGTGTCCTAGAAGACACTGAAGCTTTCTTT.